Listed below are T cell receptor beta chains from one sample, sequenced in a study of blood T cell repertoires in COVID-19. Here immunoSEQ multiplex PCR was the method, and the copy in TCRdb shows in-frame clones only, minus some. The repertoire has over 110,000 clones, 65% to 90% of them found once; the top ten carry around 9.6%. Source material: peripheral blood. The receptors shown here come from a man aged 60 to 69 with active or convalescent COVID-19. Each CDR3 is given without its conserved first and last residue. Rows give clone size only sometimes, using once, few, many, or a class for an expanded clone.

j_gene: TRBJ1-5
v_gene: TRBV27
abundance: .
CDR3aa: ASSHRLDRRNNQPQH

j_gene: TRBJ2-7
v_gene: TRBV7-9
abundance: .
CDR3aa: ASSATGTGGNEQY

j_gene: TRBJ1-2
v_gene: TRBV19
abundance: .
CDR3aa: ASSIPVYGYT

j_gene: TRBJ1-1
v_gene: TRBV6-5
abundance: .
CDR3aa: ASRLDREAF

j_gene: TRBJ1-4
v_gene: TRBV7-9
abundance: .
CDR3aa: ASSPDRGHEKLF

j_gene: TRBJ1-5
v_gene: TRBV5-5
abundance: .
CDR3aa: ASSLLQVGQPQH

j_gene: TRBJ2-5
v_gene: TRBV19
abundance: .
CDR3aa: ASSPRTGRETQY

j_gene: TRBJ1-5
v_gene: TRBV24-1
abundance: .
CDR3aa: ATSDPSQGGNQPQH

j_gene: TRBJ1-2
v_gene: TRBV4-3
abundance: .
CDR3aa: ASSQEEGGYSGYT

j_gene: TRBJ2-1
v_gene: TRBV4-3
abundance: few
CDR3aa: ASSQDGLAGGYNEQF

j_gene: TRBJ1-1
v_gene: TRBV18
abundance: .
CDR3aa: ASSPQGPSGPTEAF

j_gene: TRBJ2-5
v_gene: TRBV7-2
abundance: .
CDR3aa: ASSTLGGGRETQY

j_gene: TRBJ1-1
v_gene: TRBV3-1/TRBV3-2
abundance: .
CDR3aa: ASSQGWQAGTEAF

j_gene: TRBJ2-1
v_gene: TRBV7-2
abundance: .
CDR3aa: ASSRDSSYNEQF

j_gene: TRBJ2-3
v_gene: TRBV5-6
abundance: .
CDR3aa: ASTRVGLAGARDTQY

j_gene: TRBJ1-1
v_gene: TRBV4-1
abundance: .
CDR3aa: ASSQVMGQMKDTEAF

j_gene: TRBJ1-1
v_gene: TRBV5-1
abundance: few
CDR3aa: ASSLASQGGTEAF